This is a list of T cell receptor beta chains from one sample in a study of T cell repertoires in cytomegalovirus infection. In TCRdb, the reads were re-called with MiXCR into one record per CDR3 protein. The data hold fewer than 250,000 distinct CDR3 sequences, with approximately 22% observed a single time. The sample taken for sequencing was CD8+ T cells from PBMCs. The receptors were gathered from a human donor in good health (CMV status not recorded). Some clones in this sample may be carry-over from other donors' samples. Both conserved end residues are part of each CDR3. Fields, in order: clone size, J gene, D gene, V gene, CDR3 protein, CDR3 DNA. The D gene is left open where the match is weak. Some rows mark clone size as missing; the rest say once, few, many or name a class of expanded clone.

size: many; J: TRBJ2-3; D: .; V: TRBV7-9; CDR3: CASSFGESTDTQYF; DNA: TGTGCCAGCAGCTTTGGGGAAAGCACAGATACGCAGTATTTT
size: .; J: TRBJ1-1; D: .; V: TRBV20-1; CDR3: CSAPLQGPNTEAFF; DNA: TGCAGTGCCCCTCTACAGGGTCCTAACACTGAAGCTTTCTTT
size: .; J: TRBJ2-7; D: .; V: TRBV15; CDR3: CATSPGTSYEQYF; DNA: TGTGCCACCAGCCCCGGGACAAGCTACGAGCAGTACTTC
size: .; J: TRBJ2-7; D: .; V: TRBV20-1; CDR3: CSARVATNYEQYF; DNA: TGCAGTGCTAGGGTTGCCACAAACTACGAGCAGTACTTC
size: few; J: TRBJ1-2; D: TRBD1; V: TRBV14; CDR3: CASSPGTGFGYTF; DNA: TGTGCCAGCAGTCCCGGGACAGGGTTTGGCTACACCTTC
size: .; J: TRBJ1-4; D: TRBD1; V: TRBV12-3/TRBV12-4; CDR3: CASTKVTGLNNEKLFF; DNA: TGTGCCAGCACCAAAGTGACAGGGCTTAACAATGAAAAACTGTTTTTT
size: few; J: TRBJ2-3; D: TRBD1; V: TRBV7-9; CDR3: CASSARDRGTDTQYF; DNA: TGTGCCAGCAGCGCCCGGGACAGGGGCACAGATACGCAGTATTTT
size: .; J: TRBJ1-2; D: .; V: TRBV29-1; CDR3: CSVEDPDVIYGYTF; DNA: TGCAGCGTTGAAGATCCGGACGTCATCTATGGCTACACCTTC
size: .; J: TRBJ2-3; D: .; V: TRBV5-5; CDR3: CASSSDTDTQYF; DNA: TGTGCCAGCAGTTCGGACACAGATACGCAGTATTTT
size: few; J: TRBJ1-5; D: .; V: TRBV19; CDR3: CASSIDSPGPQHF; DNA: TGTGCCAGTAGTATAGATTCGCCGGGCCCCCAGCATTTT
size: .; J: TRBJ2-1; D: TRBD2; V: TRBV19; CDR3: CASSLDREAYNEQFF; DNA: TGTGCCAGTAGTTTGGACCGGGAGGCCTACAATGAGCAGTTCTTC
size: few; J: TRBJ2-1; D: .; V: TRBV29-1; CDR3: CSVERLSGSYDNEQFF; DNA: TGCAGCGTTGAAAGGCTTTCCGGTTCGTACGACAATGAGCAGTTCTTC
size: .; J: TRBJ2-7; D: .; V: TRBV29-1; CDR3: CSVREASYEQYF; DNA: TGCAGCGTCCGCGAAGCTTCCTACGAGCAGTACTTC
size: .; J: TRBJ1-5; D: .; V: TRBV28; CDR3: CASSLVWSLNQPQHF; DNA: TGTGCCAGCAGTTTGGTCTGGAGCCTGAATCAGCCCCAGCATTTT
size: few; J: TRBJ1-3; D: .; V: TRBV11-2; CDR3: CASSLDSGNTIYF; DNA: TGTGCCAGCAGCTTAGACTCTGGAAACACCATATATTTT
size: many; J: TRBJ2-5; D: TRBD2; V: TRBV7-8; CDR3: CASSPYGGYQETQYF; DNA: TGTGCCAGCAGCCCGTACGGGGGGTACCAAGAGACCCAGTACTTC
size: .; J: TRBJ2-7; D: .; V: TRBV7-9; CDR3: CASSLSDGSYEQYF; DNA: TGTGCCAGCAGCTTATCGGACGGGTCCTACGAGCAGTACTTC
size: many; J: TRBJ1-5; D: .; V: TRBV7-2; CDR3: CDHVRGSPFKYGNQPQHF; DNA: TGTGACCACGTTCGGGGTTCCCCGTTCAAGTATGGCAATCAGCCCCAGCATTTT
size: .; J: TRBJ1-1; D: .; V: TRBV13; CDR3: CASSLVGTALPEAFF; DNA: TGTGCCAGCAGCTTAGTGGGGACCGCATTACCCGAAGCTTTCTTT
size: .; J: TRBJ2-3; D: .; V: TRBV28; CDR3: CASSSPSLDTQYF; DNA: TGTGCCAGCAGTTCCCCTAGCCTAGATACGCAGTATTTT
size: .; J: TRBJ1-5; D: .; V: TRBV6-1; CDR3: CASSESQAGNQPQHF; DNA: TGTGCCAGCAGTGAAAGCCAGGCCGGCAATCAGCCCCAGCATTTT
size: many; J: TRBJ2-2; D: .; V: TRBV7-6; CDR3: CASSSPPNTGELFF; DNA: TGTGCCAGCAGCTCCCCGCCCAACACCGGGGAGCTGTTTTTT
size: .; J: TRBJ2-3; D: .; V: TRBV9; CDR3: CASSVARGAGDTQYF; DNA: TGTGCCAGCAGCGTAGCCCGGGGCGCCGGCGATACGCAGTATTTT
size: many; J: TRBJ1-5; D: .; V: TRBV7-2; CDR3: CASSLAAGYLNQPQHF; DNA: TGTGCCAGCAGCTTAGCCGCAGGGTACCTAAATCAGCCCCAGCATTTT
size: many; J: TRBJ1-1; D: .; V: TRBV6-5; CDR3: CASSSESEAFF; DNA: TGTGCCAGCAGTTCCGAATCTGAAGCTTTCTTT
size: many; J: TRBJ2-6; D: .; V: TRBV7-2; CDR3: CASRDYPPFRAGANVLTF; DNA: TGTGCCAGCAGAGATTATCCACCGTTTCGCGCTGGGGCCAACGTCCTGACTTTC
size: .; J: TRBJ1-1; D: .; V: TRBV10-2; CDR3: CASSEEGTTEAFF; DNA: TGCGCCAGCAGTGAGGAGGGGACCACTGAAGCTTTCTTT
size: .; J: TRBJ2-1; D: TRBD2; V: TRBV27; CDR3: CASSSPGGGAYNEQFF; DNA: TGTGCCAGCAGTTCCCCGGGTGGGGGGGCCTACAATGAGCAGTTCTTC
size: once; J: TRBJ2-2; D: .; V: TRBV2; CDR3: CASSVGVNTGELFF; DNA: TGTGCCAGCAGTGTGGGGGTGAACACCGGGGAGCTGTTTTTT
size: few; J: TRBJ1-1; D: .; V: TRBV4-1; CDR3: CASSQEVQGSTEAFF; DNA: TGTGCCAGCAGCCAAGAGGTTCAGGGTAGCACTGAAGCTTTCTTT
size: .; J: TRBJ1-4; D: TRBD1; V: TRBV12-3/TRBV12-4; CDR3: CASSRQGSNEKLFF; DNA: TGTGCCAGCAGTAGACAGGGATCTAATGAAAAACTGTTTTTT
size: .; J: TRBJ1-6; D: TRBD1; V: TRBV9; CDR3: CASSVGTDSNSPLHF; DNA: TGTGCCAGCAGCGTCGGGACAGATAGTAATTCACCCCTCCACTTT
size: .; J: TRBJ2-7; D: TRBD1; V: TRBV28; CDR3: CATRAEGAFYEQYF; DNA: TGTGCCACCCGCGCCGAGGGGGCCTTCTACGAGCAGTACTTC
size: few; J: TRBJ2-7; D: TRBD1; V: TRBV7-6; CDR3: CASSSSRTGTGEQYF; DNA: TGTGCCAGCAGCTCCTCAAGGACAGGCACCGGGGAGCAGTACTTC
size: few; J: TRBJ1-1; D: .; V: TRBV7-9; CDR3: CASSLDTTTEAFF; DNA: TGTGCCAGCAGCTTAGATACTACCACTGAAGCTTTCTTT
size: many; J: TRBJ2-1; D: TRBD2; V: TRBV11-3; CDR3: CASSPRLAGLNEQFF; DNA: TGTGCCAGCAGCCCGAGACTAGCGGGGCTCAATGAGCAGTTCTTC
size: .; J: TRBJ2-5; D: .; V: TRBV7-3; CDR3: CASAREAQETQYF; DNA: TGTGCCTCAGCTAGGGAAGCCCAAGAGACCCAGTACTTC
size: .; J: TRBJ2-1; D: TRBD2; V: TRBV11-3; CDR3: CASSLDGWRGGTEQFF; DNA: TGTGCCAGCAGCTTAGATGGCTGGCGGGGGGGCACTGAGCAGTTCTTC
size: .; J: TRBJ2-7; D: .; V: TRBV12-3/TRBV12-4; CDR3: CASSLRSLGRKYEQYF; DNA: TGTGCCAGCAGTTTGAGGTCCCTGGGAAGAAAATACGAGCAGTACTTC
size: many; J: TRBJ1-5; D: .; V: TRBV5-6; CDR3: CASSLGGGLVYSNQPQHF; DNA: TGTGCCAGCAGCCTAGGCGGGGGTCTGGTGTATAGCAATCAGCCCCAGCATTTT
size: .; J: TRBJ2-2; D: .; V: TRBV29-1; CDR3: CSVEGAGELFF; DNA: TGCAGCGTTGAGGGTGCCGGGGAGCTGTTTTTT
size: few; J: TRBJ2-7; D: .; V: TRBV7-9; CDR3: CASSRVGAGPYEQYF; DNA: TGTGCCAGCAGCCGCGTCGGGGCGGGGCCGTACGAGCAGTACTTC
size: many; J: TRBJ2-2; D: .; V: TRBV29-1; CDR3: CSVVNRNTGELFF; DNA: TGCAGCGTTGTCAATCGGAACACCGGGGAGCTGTTTTTT
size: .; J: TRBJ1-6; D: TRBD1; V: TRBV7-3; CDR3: CASSLAGGSSPLHF; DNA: TGTGCCAGCAGCTTAGCAGGGGGGAGCTCACCCCTCCACTTT
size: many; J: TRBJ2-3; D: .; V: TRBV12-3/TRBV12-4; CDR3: CASRGDTLSTDTQYF; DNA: TGTGCCAGCAGGGGGGACACTTTGAGCACAGATACGCAGTATTTT
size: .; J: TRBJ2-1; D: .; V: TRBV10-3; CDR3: CAISGTLNEQFF; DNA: TGTGCCATCAGTGGGACTTTAAATGAGCAGTTCTTC
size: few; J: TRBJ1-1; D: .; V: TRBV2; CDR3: CASSEQQGYTEAFF; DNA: TGTGCCAGCAGTGAACAACAGGGCTACACTGAAGCTTTCTTT
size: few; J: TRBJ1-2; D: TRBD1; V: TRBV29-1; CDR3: CSVVQGDYGYTF; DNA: TGCAGCGTGGTACAGGGGGACTATGGCTACACCTTC
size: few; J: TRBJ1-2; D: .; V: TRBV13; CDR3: CASSLGLRVGYDGYTF; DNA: TGTGCCAGCAGCTTAGGCCTGAGGGTCGGCTATGATGGCTACACCTTC
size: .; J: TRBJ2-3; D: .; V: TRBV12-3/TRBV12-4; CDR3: CASSLSKDTQYF; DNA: TGTGCCAGCAGTCTCTCTAAGGATACGCAGTATTTT
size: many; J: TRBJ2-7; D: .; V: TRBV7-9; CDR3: CASSLVQGAHEQYF; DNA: TGTGCCAGCAGCTTAGTTCAAGGGGCCCACGAGCAGTACTTC
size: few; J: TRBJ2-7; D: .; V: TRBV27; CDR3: CASSLSALTGSYEQYF; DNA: TGTGCCAGCAGTTTATCTGCCCTGACAGGATCCTACGAGCAGTACTTC
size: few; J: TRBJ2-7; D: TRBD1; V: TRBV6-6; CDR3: CASTKRQGSYEQYF; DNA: TGTGCCAGCACCAAAAGACAGGGATCCTACGAGCAGTACTTC
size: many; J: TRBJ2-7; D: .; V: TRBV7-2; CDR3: CASSLGTALGYEQYF; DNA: TGTGCCAGCAGCCTCGGGACCGCTCTTGGCTACGAGCAGTACTTC
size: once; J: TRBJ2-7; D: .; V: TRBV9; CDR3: CASANGGGALLGEQYF; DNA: TGTGCCAGCGCCAATGGTGGCGGGGCTCTACTAGGGGAGCAGTACTTC
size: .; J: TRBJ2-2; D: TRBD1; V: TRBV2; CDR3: CASSGRTGATNTGELFF; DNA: TGTGCCAGCAGTGGGAGGACAGGGGCCACGAACACCGGGGAGCTGTTTTTT
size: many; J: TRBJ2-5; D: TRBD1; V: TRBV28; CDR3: CASSEITGGGETQYF; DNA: TGTGCCAGCAGCGAGATTACAGGGGGTGGAGAGACCCAGTACTTC
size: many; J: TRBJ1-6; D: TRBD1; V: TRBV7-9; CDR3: CASGTELNSPLHF; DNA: TGTGCCTCGGGGACAGAACTTAATTCACCCCTCCACTTT
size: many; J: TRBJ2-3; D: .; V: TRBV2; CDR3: CASSERQAADTQYF; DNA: TGTGCCAGCAGTGAAAGGCAGGCGGCGGATACGCAGTATTTT